This T cell receptor beta chain was sequenced during a study of blood T cell repertoires in COVID-19. Per the original data handling: Scientists estimated how many nucleated cells there were by amplifying reference gene primers. Repertoires were generated with immunoSEQ multiplex PCR, while TCRdb's copy carries only in-frame clones and drops some. D and trimming come from the DNA, and the V and J calls and clone size come from that table. Here the sample spans 30,000 or so clones, approximately 82% being singletons. Trimming left V 0 bases short and J 3 bases short, with 12 bases between. The CDR3 has 15 amino acids. The V gene's germline CDR1 is SGHRS and CDR2 YFSETQ.

This chain uses TRBV5-1 with TRBJ1-2; maybe TRBD1 (5 bases). Sequencing was performed on peripheral blood. The TCR sequence derives from a man at least 80 years old with active or convalescent COVID-19. CDR3: CASSLGLTVHYGYTF. DNA for the CDR3: TGCGCCAGCAGCTTGGGCTTGACAGTTCACTATGGCTACACCTTC.